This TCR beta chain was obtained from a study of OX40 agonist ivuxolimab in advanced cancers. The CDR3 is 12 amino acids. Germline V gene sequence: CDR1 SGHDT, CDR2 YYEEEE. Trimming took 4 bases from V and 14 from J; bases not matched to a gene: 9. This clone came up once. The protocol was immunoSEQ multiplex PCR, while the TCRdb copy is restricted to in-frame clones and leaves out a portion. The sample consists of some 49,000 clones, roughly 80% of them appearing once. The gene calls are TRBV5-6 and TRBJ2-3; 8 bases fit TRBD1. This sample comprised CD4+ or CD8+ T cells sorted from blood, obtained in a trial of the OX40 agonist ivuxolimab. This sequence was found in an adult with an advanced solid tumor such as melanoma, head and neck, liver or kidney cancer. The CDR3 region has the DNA TGTGCCAGCAGCCTACAGACAGGGGAGCCGTATTTT. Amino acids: CASSLQTGEPYF.